This T cell receptor (beta chain) was obtained from a study of OX40 agonist ivuxolimab in advanced cancers. Study as a whole: Patients in dose escalation had liver, melanoma, kidney or head and neck cancers.

Assay used: immunoSEQ multiplex PCR; TCRdb lists only in-frame clones, some missing. Seen here are 50,000 to 65,000 clones, approximately 80% observed once, and the top ten hold about 5%. Anyone with autoimmune disease history or systemic immunosuppression was excluded. Study conclusions and caveats: Doses of 0.1 to 3.0 mg/kg were accompanied by clonal expansion of CD4+ and CD8+ blood T cells by week 6. Low clonal expansion, among the lowest seen, marked partial responders at 0.1-3.0 mg/kg.

A note on this clone: Its antigen is unidentified.

The germline CDR1 and CDR2 sequences are LNHDA and SQIVND (reference sequence). V shed 5 bases and J 4 bases; nucleotides not matched to a gene: 8. CDR3 length equals 15 residues. Sequencing used CD4+ or CD8+ T cells sorted from blood, obtained in a trial of the OX40 agonist ivuxolimab. The chain carries TRBV19 and TRBJ2-3, with 8 bases identical to TRBD2. The TCR was taken from an adult with an advanced solid tumor such as melanoma, head and neck, liver or kidney cancer. CDR3 nucleotide sequence: TGTGCCAGTAGTTCCAAGCGGGAGTGGTCAGATACGCAGTATTTT. It translates to CASSSKREWSDTQYF.